This TCR beta chain was identified during a study of blood T cell repertoires in COVID-19. Study summary: Samples representing acute and convalescent COVID-19 were sourced from the United States, Italy and Spain.

Germline V gene sequence: CDR1 MDHEN, CDR2 SYDVKM. The V gene lost 6 bases and the J gene lost 4 bases, with 12 bases spanning the gap. The CDR3 length is 13 residues. Profiling relied on immunoSEQ multiplex PCR, and the TCRdb table lists in-frame clones only, not all of them. Among 200,000 to 250,000 clones, around four fifths were seen once, and the ten largest hold roughly 21%. This clone was seen just once. The chain recombines TRBV28 with TRBJ1-2; weak D call: TRBD1 (6 bases). This TCR came from a man aged 25-40 years with active or convalescent COVID-19. Sequences were obtained from peripheral blood. The CDR3 DNA follows: TGTGCCAGCAGGGCGGACAGCTTCTATGGCTACACCTTC. Its protein is CASRADSFYGYTF.